The rows below give T cell receptor beta chains drawn from one sample of a study of T cell repertoires in cytomegalovirus infection. These receptors lack a known antigen. TCRdb passed the reads through MiXCR, listing each CDR3 protein once. The sample has around 69,000 distinct CDR3 sequences; roughly 28% are singletons. This sample comprised CD8+ T cells from cultured PBMCs, obtained from culture after CMV antigen stimulation. These receptors were obtained from a human donor in good health (CMV status not recorded). Some clones in this sample may be carry-over from other donors' samples. Each CDR3 is given with its conserved first and last residue. D genes are given only for firm matches. Where a row states a size, it is once, few, many or the class of an expanded clone; other rows omit it.

D	V	length	J	size	CDR3	DNA
.	TRBV28	14	TRBJ2-7	.	CASSAQGPNYEQYF	TGTGCCAGCAGTGCACAGGGTCCTAACTACGAGCAGTACTTC
TRBD2	TRBV11-2	20	TRBJ2-1	few	CASSLVGLAGLTTSYNEQFF	TGTGCCAGCAGCTTAGTAGGACTAGCGGGTTTGACTACCTCCTACAATGAGCAGTTCTTC
.	TRBV19	15	TRBJ2-4	.	CASSLTGLAKNIQYF	TGTGCCAGTAGCTTGACAGGTTTAGCCAAAAACATTCAGTACTTC
TRBD1	TRBV9	15	TRBJ2-7	.	CASSVGQGAYDEQYF	TGTGCCAGCAGCGTAGGTCAGGGGGCTTATGACGAGCAGTACTTC
TRBD2	TRBV6-1	15	TRBJ2-7	.	CASISTSGSSYEQYF	TGTGCCAGCATTTCTACTAGCGGGAGCTCCTACGAGCAGTACTTC
.	TRBV4-3	14	TRBJ2-7	.	CAGSQETSSWEQYF	TGCGCCGGCAGCCAAGAAACATCATCGTGGGAGCAGTACTTC
.	TRBV4-1	16	TRBJ2-2	.	CASSQGTPGQTGELFF	TGCGCCAGCAGCCAAGGGACGCCAGGGCAAACCGGGGAGCTGTTTTTT
TRBD2	TRBV28	16	TRBJ2-1	.	CASSLGSGGPSNEQFF	TGTGCCAGCAGTTTGGGGAGCGGGGGGCCGAGCAATGAGCAGTTCTTC
TRBD2	TRBV7-8	17	TRBJ2-5	many	CASSRYGTSGTQETQYF	TGTGCCAGCAGCCGTTACGGGACTAGCGGGACTCAAGAGACCCAGTACTTC
.	TRBV7-9	13	TRBJ1-2	few	CASSFPGDYGYTF	TGTGCCAGCAGCTTCCCAGGGGACTATGGCTACACCTTC
TRBD1	TRBV18	18	TRBJ2-7	few	CASSPPGQGRSLSYEQYF	TGTGCCAGCTCACCTCCTGGACAGGGAAGATCCCTTTCCTACGAGCAGTACTTC
TRBD1	TRBV27	14	TRBJ1-1	.	CASSFGTADTEAFF	TGTGCCAGCAGTTTTGGGACAGCAGACACTGAAGCTTTCTTT
.	TRBV5-1	16	TRBJ2-3	.	CASSLDVFQGTDTQYF	TGCGCCAGCAGCTTGGATGTCTTCCAGGGCACAGATACGCAGTATTTT
.	TRBV5-1	14	TRBJ2-3	once	CASKSITSTDTQYF	TGCGCCAGCAAGTCGATAACCAGCACAGATACGCAGTATTTT
.	TRBV10-3	13	TRBJ1-1	.	CAISEQTNTEAFF	TGTGCCATCAGTGAGCAGACGAACACTGAAGCTTTCTTT
.	TRBV30	12	TRBJ2-7	.	CAWSYIGRVWNF	TGTGCCTGGAGTTATATAGGGAGAGTGTGGAACTTC
.	TRBV4-1	15	TRBJ1-3	.	CASSQDGSSGNTIYF	TGCGCCAGCAGCCAAGACGGGAGCTCTGGAAACACCATATATTTT
.	TRBV14	14	TRBJ1-1	.	CASSQDIMNTEAFF	TGTGCCAGCAGCCAGGATATAATGAACACTGAAGCTTTCTTT
.	TRBV5-5	13	TRBJ2-7	.	CASSLGGANEQYF	TGTGCCAGCAGCTTAGGAGGGGCGAACGAGCAGTACTTC
.	TRBV12-3/TRBV12-4	13	TRBJ1-5	.	CASSHPQGQPQHF	TGTGCCAGCAGCCACCCCCAGGGTCAGCCCCAGCATTTT
.	TRBV6-5	15	TRBJ2-5	few	CASSYMGPTGETQYF	TGTGCCAGCAGTTACATGGGGCCAACTGGAGAGACCCAGTACTTC
.	TRBV6-2/TRBV6-3	16	TRBJ2-2	.	CASSYKAGRRAGELFF	TGTGCCAGCAGTTACAAGGCGGGAAGGCGGGCCGGGGAGCTGTTTTTT
.	TRBV12-3/TRBV12-4	13	TRBJ2-2	.	CASSLGPAGELFF	TGTGCCAGCAGTTTAGGGCCGGCCGGGGAGCTGTTTTTT
TRBD1	TRBV27	15	TRBJ2-7	many	CASSFLPTGGHEQYF	TGTGCCAGCAGTTTCCTTCCGACAGGGGGCCACGAGCAGTACTTC
.	TRBV27	15	TRBJ1-2	.	CASSLRTGLDYGYTF	TGTGCCAGCAGTTTACGTACAGGGCTTGACTATGGCTACACCTTC
.	TRBV13	12	TRBJ1-1	.	CASLQGNTEAFF	TGTGCCAGCTTACAGGGAAACACTGAAGCTTTCTTT
.	TRBV12-3/TRBV12-4	17	TRBJ2-5	.	CASRGRAAGFHPETQYF	TGTGCCAGCAGGGGGCGCGCGGCGGGATTTCATCCAGAGACCCAGTACTTC
TRBD2	TRBV7-2	14	TRBJ2-5	many	CASSFGGEPGTQYF	TGTGCCAGCAGCTTCGGGGGGGAGCCGGGGACCCAGTACTTC